This TCR beta chain came from a study of CD49a tissue-resident CD8 T cells in human skin. Generated by immunoSEQ multiplex PCR, the TCRdb table keeps only in-frame clones and is missing some. The sample has roughly 1,500 clones, around two thirds seen once; the top ten hold about 30%. Sequenced: CLA- CD8+ effector memory T cells sorted from blood. These receptors were taken from a human donor in good health.

The gene calls are TRBV19 and TRBJ2-7; 10 bases match TRBD1. V was pared by 4 bases and J by 1 base, with 4 bases of the junction left unmatched. The CDR3 contains 15 residues. Germline CDR1 reads LNHDA; CDR2 reads SQIVND (reference sequence). The CDR3 loop reads CASSTPGQGSYEQYF. CDR3 coding DNA: TGTGCCAGTAGTACCCCGGGACAGGGGTCCTACGAGCAGTACTTC.